The 13 T cell receptor beta chains below were found in one sample sequenced in a study of cytomegalovirus exposure and HLA in healthy donors (TCRdb year 2017). Library creation used the immunoSEQ multiplex PCR assay. A mixture of 60 forward primers for TCR Vbeta segments and 13 reverse primers for TCR Jbeta segments was used in the multiplex PCR. TCRdb mirrors the immuneACCESS table, restricted to in-frame sequences. Some clones are absent from its copies; in checked studies, under half trace to an unresolved V gene, and the reason for the others is unknown. The table for this sample lists 74,000 or so clones. 1.3% to 1.5% of the sample lies in the top ten. The sequencing sample was made of PBMCs. These receptor sequences come from a woman aged 60-75 years in good health and CMV-seronegative.

The gene calls are TRBV19 and TRBJ1-1, with TRBD1 matching 11 bases. The germline gives CDR1 LNHDA, CDR2 SQIVND (reference sequence). V shed 6 bases and J 4 bases; nucleotides not matched to a gene: 7. The CDR3 is 15 residues long. This chain's CDR3 is CASSGQGASSTEAFF. The CDR3 DNA follows: TGTGCCAGTAGCGGACAGGGGGCGAGTTCCACTGAAGCTTTCTTT.

J is TRBJ2-1 and V is TRBV6-6, with a tentative D call TRBD1 (5 bases). Trimming stripped 6 bases from V and 4 bases from J, with 19 bases between. This CDR3 is built from 16 residues. Germline V gene lookup returns CDR1 MNHNY and CDR2 SVGAGI (reference sequence). The CDR3 sequence is CASSQLPMTAYNEQFF. For the CDR3, the DNA is TGTGCCAGCAGCCAGCTCCCCATGACAGCATACAATGAGCAGTTCTTC.

The chain couples TRBV19 to TRBJ2-1, with TRBD2 identical over 8 bases. Germline values: CDR1 LNHDA, CDR2 SQIVND (reference sequence). CDR3 length: 16 amino acids. The J segment lost 10 bases and the V segment lost 5 bases, leaving 16 bases of the junction unmatched. CDR3 sequence reads: CASSSSLVAGLGEQFF. CDR3 DNA: TGTGCCAGTAGTTCCTCTCTAGTAGCGGGGCTCGGGGAGCAGTTCTTC. Full variable domain (outside the CDR3, taken from reference TRBV19 and TRBJ2-1): DGGITQSPKYLFRKEGQNVTLSCEQNLNHDAMYWYRQDPGQGLRLIYYSQIVNDFQKGDIAEGYSVSREKKESFPLTVTSAQKNPTAFYLCASSSSLVAGLGEQFFGPGTRLTVL.

The CDR3 spells CASSLALLAGGGDEQYF. The DNA of the CDR3 is TGCGCCAGCAGCTTGGCCCTACTAGCGGGGGGTGGCGACGAGCAGTACTTC. This chain connects TRBV5-1 to TRBJ2-7; 12 nucleotides agree with TRBD2. The CDR3 spans 17 residues. With V trimmed by 0 bases and J by 5 bases, 9 bases remained unmatched. Germline loops: CDR1 SGHRS, CDR2 YFSETQ. Supplemented by reference TRBV5-1 and TRBJ2-7, the full variable domain reads KAGVTQTPRYLIKTRGQQVTLSCSPISGHRSVSWYQQTPGQGLQFLFEYFSETQRNKGNFPGRFSGRQFSNSRSEMNVSTLELGDSALYLCASSLALLAGGGDEQYFGPGTRLTVT.

CDR3 nucleotide sequence: TGTGCCAGCAGGGTAGCGGGAGGCTACAATGAGCAGTTCTTC. This sequence encodes CASRVAGGYNEQFF. V is TRBV25-1 and J is TRBJ2-1, with TRBD2 matching 10 bases. The length of the CDR3 is 14 residues. The V and J ends lost 6 bases and 3 bases, in that order; junction bases with no gene match: 2. Germline V gives CDR1 MGHDK, CDR2 SYGVNS.

The chain couples TRBV28 to TRBJ2-3; TRBD2 might be the D (5 bases). The germline gives CDR1 MDHEN, CDR2 SYDVKM. The CDR3 is 14 amino acids. The germline V and J ends were trimmed by 5 bases and 3 bases, with 12 bases remaining between them. DNA for the CDR3: TGTGCCAGCAGTGAAGGAGGTGGGACAGATACGCAGTATTTT. Translated, it gives CASSEGGGTDTQYF. Together with reference TRBV28 and TRBJ2-3, the CDR3 gives the full variable domain: DVKVTQSSRYLVKRTGEKVFLECVQDMDHENMFWYRQDPGLGLRLIYFSYDVKMKEKGDIPEGYSVSREKKERFSLILESASTNQTSMYLCASSEGGGTDTQYFGPGTRLTVL.

The V call is TRBV28, the J call TRBJ2-7; 10 positions match TRBD1. J gave up 7 bases and V 7 bases, and 10 bases lay outside the gene matches. CDR1 is MDHEN and CDR2 is SYDVKM in the germline V gene. The CDR3 consists of 14 residues. CDR3 nucleotides: TGTGCCAGCACGCAAGGGACAGGGGAACGGGAGCAGTACTTC. This encodes CASTQGTGEREQYF.

J is TRBJ2-7 and V is TRBV7-6; possibly TRBD2 for D (5 bases). Germline values: CDR1 SGHVS, CDR2 FNYEAQ. This CDR3 has 12 amino acids. V lost 3 bases, J lost 3 bases, and 6 bases lay in between. DNA for the CDR3: TGTGCCAGCAGCTTCGAGGGCTACGAGCAGTACTTC. The encoded protein is CASSFEGYEQYF.

J is TRBJ2-1 and V is TRBV27; D might be TRBD2 (6 bases). V was shortened by 4 bases and J by 6 bases, with 10 bases between the two germline ends. This CDR3 is built from 13 residues. Germline loops: CDR1 MNHEY, CDR2 SMNVEV (reference sequence). The CDR3 region is CASSSGLGNEQFF. The DNA for the CDR3 is TGTGCCAGCAGTTCGGGACTCGGCAATGAGCAGTTCTTC.

The chain employs TRBV10-3 and TRBJ2-3; perhaps TRBD1 as D (5 bases). The CDR3 totals 17 residues. V shed 4 bases and J shed 1 base, with 18 bases lying between them. CDR1 and CDR2 (germline): ENHRY, SYGVKD. Here the CDR3 DNA reads TGTGCCATCAGTGGACAGACCGTTCCTACCCGCACAGATACGCAGTATTTT. This encodes CAISGQTVPTRTDTQYF.

The rearrangement uses TRBV13 and TRBJ2-1, with 13 bases identical to TRBD2. CDR3 length equals 15 residues. Germline V lookup: CDR1 PRHDT, CDR2 FYEKMQ (reference sequence). V shed 5 bases and J 7 bases; nucleotides not matched to a gene: 5. In DNA, the CDR3 is TGTGCCAGCAGCCTCGGGACTAGCGGGGCGAATGAGCAGTTCTTC. Translating it yields CASSLGTSGANEQFF.

The chain combines TRBV27 with TRBJ2-2; a weak D match, TRBD2 (6 bases). CDR3 size: 16 residues. V was trimmed by 1 base and J by 0 bases, leaving 9 bases between them. Per germline, CDR1 MNHEY and CDR2 SMNVEV (reference sequence). DNA of the CDR3: TGTGCCAGCAGTTTATTCGCTAGCGCGAACACCGGGGAGCTGTTTTTT. It yields the protein CASSLFASANTGELFF.

CDR3 sequence reads: CASSLDRGDEKLFF. The CDR3 DNA reads as TGTGCCAGCAGCCTGGACAGGGGGGATGAAAAACTGTTTTTT. The rearrangement uses TRBV7-9 and TRBJ1-4; 10 nucleotides agree with TRBD1. Germline CDR1 and CDR2: SEHNR and FQNEAQ (reference sequence). The CDR3 has 14 amino acids. V shed 5 bases, J shed 6 bases, and the junction held 3 bases outside the gene matches.